What follows are 32 T cell receptor beta chains derived from one specimen sequenced in a study of blood T cells in healthy people across ages. Alongside a J-beta primer mix, a sample-barcoded 5' primer served in a second PCR lasting 7 to 11 cycles. TCRdb used MiXCR to reprocess the 5' RACE reads, holding one entry per CDR3 protein. The sample contains about 1 million distinct CDR3 sequences, less than 25% of which appear only once. The data were also submitted as part of a second study, on T cells of mothers and their children.

The specimen sequenced was blood. The origin of the receptors is a girl aged 2-10 years in good health.

This clonotype was observed a few times. J is TRBJ1-5 and V is TRBV28; D not certain. The V end lost 6 bases, the J end lost 6 bases, and 9 bases lay between the germline ends. Germline assignment: CDR1 MDHEN and CDR2 SYDVKM. The CDR3 extends over 12 amino acids. In DNA, the CDR3 is TGTGCCAGCAGGCTCGGTAGTCAGCCCCAGCATTTT. Its translation is CASRLGSQPQHF.

This clonotype was counted only a few times. A junction boundary mismatches the germline segment, possibly from a read error. V gene TRBV4-1 combines with J gene TRBJ1-4; 8 positions agree with TRBD1. CDR1 and CDR2 from the germline V gene are MGHRA and YSYEKL. The CDR3 length is 20 residues. Here the CDR3 DNA reads TGCGTCAGCAGCCAAGAATTCGAAGGGACAGGAGTTGCAACTAATGAAAAACTGTTTTTT. It encodes CVSSQEFEGTGVATNEKLFF.

This clonotype was recorded many times. The rearrangement links TRBV3-1 to TRBJ2-7; D is unclear. V lost 4 bases, J lost 1 base, and 5 bases lay in between. This CDR3 has 12 amino acids. Germline assignment: CDR1 LGHDT and CDR2 YNNKEL (reference sequence). CDR3: CASSPRSYEQYF. In DNA form, the CDR3 reads TGTGCCAGCAGCCCCCGGTCCTACGAGCAGTACTTC.

This rearrangement joins TRBV15 to TRBJ2-5, with 7 bases aligning to TRBD2. The CDR3 is made up of 15 amino acids. The V and J ends lost 6 bases and 0 bases, in that order; junction bases with no gene match: 7. CDR1 is LNHNV, CDR2 YYDKDF, per germline (reference sequence). The CDR3 sequence: CATRGDSGYQETQYF. The CDR3 DNA is TGTGCCACCAGAGGTGATAGCGGGTACCAAGAGACCCAGTACTTC.

The V and J genes are TRBV6-5 and TRBJ2-1; 9 nucleotides agree with TRBD2. Germline CDR1 reads MNHEY; CDR2 reads SVGAGI. CDR3 length: 15 amino acids. The J segment lost 5 bases and the V segment lost 6 bases, leaving 8 bases of the junction unmatched. CDR3 sequence: CASRSTLAGNNEQFF. The DNA for the CDR3 is TGTGCCAGCAGATCGACTCTAGCGGGAAACAATGAGCAGTTCTTC.

The chain couples TRBV12-3 or TRBV12-4 to TRBJ2-7; D remains ambiguous. V was shortened by 6 bases and J by 7 bases, with 16 bases between the two germline ends. The CDR3 contains 13 residues. CDR3 residues: CASSISPTREQYF. As DNA, the CDR3 is TGTGCCAGCAGCATTTCCCCAACCCGTGAGCAGTACTTC.

The chain links TRBV20-1 to TRBJ2-4; 7 bases fit TRBD2. Germline lookup yields CDR1 DFQATT and CDR2 SNEGSKA (reference sequence). The ends lost 3 bases at V and 3 bases at J; junction bases unmatched: 5. The CDR3 consists of 14 residues. The CDR3 is CSARVAGYKNIQYF. For the CDR3, the DNA is TGCAGTGCTAGGGTAGCGGGTTACAAAAACATTCAGTACTTC.

The V and J genes are TRBV7-9 and TRBJ1-2; 7 nucleotides align to TRBD1. This CDR3 spans 13 amino acids. Trimming took 5 bases from V and 8 from J; bases not matched to a gene: 8. Germline CDR1 reads SEHNR; CDR2 reads FQNEAQ (reference sequence). The chain's CDR3 is CASSPGTASGYTF. DNA for the CDR3: TGTGCCAGCAGCCCCGGGACAGCGTCAGGCTACACCTTC.

The CDR3 DNA reads TGCAGTGCTAGAGCCCAATCCCCGGGGATGCACAATGAGCAGTTCTTC. Translating it yields CSARAQSPGMHNEQFF. This chain uses TRBV20-1 with TRBJ2-1, with a tentative D call TRBD2 (5 bases). The ends were cut back, 1 base at V and 5 bases at J, with 18 bases in the middle. This CDR3 has 16 residues. Germline CDR1 DFQATT, CDR2 SNEGSKA (reference sequence).

This clonotype turned up a few times. The rearrangement links TRBV5-1 to TRBJ1-1; D gene unclear. Germline CDR1 reads SGHRS; CDR2 reads YFSETQ. V was shortened by 4 bases and J by 5 bases, with 18 bases between the two germline ends. The CDR3 is 15 residues long. In nucleotides, the CDR3 is TGCGCCAGCAGCCAATTAGACCCGAATCTGACTGAAGCTTTCTTT. Translated, it gives CASSQLDPNLTEAFF.

This clonotype was recorded at least ten times. V is TRBV7-9 and J is TRBJ1-4; the D gene is possibly TRBD1 (5 bases). Germline V gives CDR1 SEHNR, CDR2 FQNEAQ (reference sequence). The V gene lost 1 base and the J gene lost 8 bases, with 14 bases spanning the gap. There are 15 residues in the CDR3. The DNA for the CDR3 is TGTGCCAGCAGCTTAGATGGGACTTCTGGAGAAAAACTGTTTTTT. It codes for CASSLDGTSGEKLFF.

The chain combines TRBV9 with TRBJ2-5; D tentatively reads TRBD1 or TRBD2 (5 bases each). The CDR3 loop spans 14 amino acids. The V gene lost 0 bases and the J gene lost 4 bases, with 10 bases spanning the gap. From germline, CDR1 is SGDLS and CDR2 YYNGEE. CDR3 region: CASSVGGARETQYF. The DNA of the CDR3 is TGTGCCAGCAGCGTAGGAGGGGCTAGAGAGACCCAGTACTTC.

The rearrangement joins TRBV29-1 to TRBJ2-3; D gene ambiguous. The ends were cut back, 5 bases at V and 10 bases at J, with 13 bases in the middle. The germline CDR1 and CDR2 sequences are SQVTM and ANQGSEA. This CDR3 is built from 11 residues. The CDR3 DNA sequence: TGCAGCGTTTCCGGAAGAAGAGCGCAGTATTTT. Residues: CSVSGRRAQYF.

This chain uses TRBV6-6 with TRBJ2-1; D gene ambiguous. The better agreement between TRBJ2-5 and the DNA end casts doubt on the J call. From germline, CDR1 is MNHNY and CDR2 SVGAGI (reference sequence). This CDR3 is 14 amino acids long. The CDR3 DNA follows: TGTGCCAGCAGTTACTCGAGAACCTCGAAGACCCAGTACTTC. It codes for CASSYSRTSKTQYF.

The chain joins TRBV25-1 to TRBJ1-1; 10 positions match TRBD1. The CDR3 loop spans 13 amino acids. Germline CDR1 is MGHDK and CDR2 is SYGVNS. Trimming at V came to 7 bases and at J to 7 bases, leaving 6 bases not matched to a gene. The CDR3 DNA is TGTGCCAGCAAAGGGACAGGGGAGGTTGAAGCTTTCTTT. Its translation: CASKGTGEVEAFF.

V is TRBV28 and J is TRBJ2-5; D unresolved. V lost 7 bases to trimming and J lost 5 bases, with 11 bases between them. Germline values: CDR1 MDHEN, CDR2 SYDVKM. CDR3 length equals 12 residues. The CDR3 coding sequence is TGTGCCAGCACTAGGGAAGGGGAGACCCAGTACTTC. It specifies CASTREGETQYF.

The chain couples TRBV20-1 to TRBJ2-5; TRBD1 is a possible D gene (6 bases). The DNA matches TRBJ2-7 better at its end, which makes the J call doubtful. CDR3 size: 15 residues. CDR1 DFQATT and CDR2 SNEGSKA come from the germline V gene (reference sequence). CDR3: CSAPSPSNRDYEQYF. DNA of the CDR3: TGCAGTGCTCCTAGTCCCTCCAACAGGGACTACGAGCAGTACTTC.

This clonotype was detected a few times. This rearrangement joins TRBV29-1 to TRBJ2-3; possibly TRBD1 or TRBD2 for D (7 bases each). The V and J ends lost 4 bases and 0 bases respectively, with 17 bases between them. The CDR3 totals 16 residues. From germline, CDR1 is SQVTM and CDR2 ANQGSEA. The CDR3 DNA reads TGCAGCGTTGTCGGGGGAGGGACAGAGAGCACAGATACGCAGTATTTT. Residues: CSVVGGGTESTDTQYF.

CDR3 DNA: TGTGCCAGCAGCCCGGGGGAGGGACGGATTTTCCAAGAGACCCAGTACTTC. Protein: CASSPGEGRIFQETQYF. V gene TRBV11-2 combines with J gene TRBJ2-5, with TRBD2 matching 7 bases. After removal of 5 bases from V and 1 base from J, the junction contained 13 bases not matched to a gene. CDR1 is SGHAT, CDR2 FQNNGV, per germline. This CDR3 is built from 17 residues.

This clonotype turned up a few times. This chain's CDR3 is CASSEAVRDRQFF. CDR3 DNA: TGTGCCAGCAGTGAAGCGGTAAGGGACAGGCAGTTCTTC. The chain is built from TRBV6-1 and TRBJ2-5; 7 positions agree with TRBD1. The end of the DNA is better explained by TRBJ2-1, so the J call may be wrong. Germline CDR1 reads MNHNS; CDR2 reads SASEGT. The CDR3 totals 13 residues.

This clonotype occurred a few times. V is TRBV5-1 and J is TRBJ1-1; the D is unclear. Trimming shortened V by 0 bases and J by 0 bases, and 12 bases separated the two germline ends. From germline, CDR1 is SGHRS and CDR2 YFSETQ. The CDR3 loop spans 16 amino acids. CDR3 residues: CASSLEVGQLNTEAFF. The CDR3 coding sequence is TGCGCCAGCAGCTTGGAAGTAGGGCAGTTGAACACTGAAGCTTTCTTT.

This clonotype was recorded a few times. This chain connects TRBV7-9 to TRBJ2-3; 7 bases fit TRBD2. In germline, CDR1 is SEHNR, CDR2 FQNEAQ (reference sequence). After removal of 5 bases from V and 3 bases from J, the junction contained 11 bases not matched to a gene. The CDR3 covers 16 residues. CDR3: CASSPIRSSGTDTQYF. The DNA for the CDR3 is TGTGCCAGCAGCCCAATAAGGAGTAGCGGGACAGATACGCAGTATTTT.

This clonotype was recorded a few times. The CDR3 region is CASSEAPSNNYEQYF. CDR3 sequence (DNA): TGTGCCAGCAGTGAAGCGCCATCTAATAACTACGAGCAGTACTTC. The chain links TRBV6-1 to TRBJ2-5; D remains ambiguous. The end of the DNA fits TRBJ2-7 better, so the J call may be wrong. The CDR3 runs 15 residues. Germline lookup yields CDR1 MNHNS and CDR2 SASEGT.

This clonotype was observed a handful of times. The rearrangement joins TRBV6-1 to TRBJ2-3, with D perhaps TRBD1 (5 bases). The CDR3 loop spans 15 amino acids. Germline CDR1 MNHNS, CDR2 SASEGT. V was trimmed by 1 base and J by 3 bases, leaving 11 bases between them. Here the CDR3 reads CASSEGGAETDTQYF. The CDR3 DNA sequence: TGTGCCAGCAGTGAAGGGGGCGCCGAGACAGATACGCAGTATTTT.

The chain employs TRBV28 and TRBJ2-5; D remains ambiguous. The J call may be mistaken, given a closer DNA end match to TRBJ2-7. The CDR3 consists of 15 residues. CDR1 and CDR2 from the germline V gene are MDHEN and SYDVKM. The CDR3 protein is CASSFPPGSSYEQYF. The CDR3 DNA reads as TGTGCCAGCAGTTTCCCGCCAGGTAGCTCCTACGAGCAGTACTTC.

This clonotype was seen more than once but under ten times. This chain links TRBV25-1 with TRBJ2-1; TRBD2 matches 11 bases. Germline CDR1 MGHDK, CDR2 SYGVNS. Trimming cost V 0 bases and J 12 bases; bases outside gene matches: 19. The CDR3 sequence is 19 residues long. The CDR3 loop is CASSEYFPSGTSGSRGQFF. The DNA of the CDR3 is TGTGCCAGCAGTGAATACTTCCCTTCCGGGACTAGCGGATCGAGGGGGCAGTTCTTC.

This clonotype was observed a handful of times. The V and J genes are TRBV7-6 and TRBJ2-7; a weak D match, TRBD2 (7 bases). CDR1 and CDR2 (germline): SGHVS, FNYEAQ. The V and J ends lost 5 bases and 3 bases respectively, with 17 bases between them. The CDR3 consists of 15 residues. The CDR3 sequence is CASSPGELAVYEQYF. CDR3 DNA: TGTGCCAGCAGCCCAGGGGAGCTAGCGGTCTACGAGCAGTACTTC.

The rearrangement links TRBV7-2 to TRBJ2-7; D perhaps matches TRBD2 (6 bases). Germline CDR1 SGHTA, CDR2 FQGNSA. V lost 9 bases to trimming and J lost 0 bases, with 21 bases between them. The CDR3 runs to 16 residues. CDR3 sequence reads: CASSGETTLLSYEQYF. CDR3 DNA sequence: TGTGCCAGTTCGGGGGAAACGACACTCCTCTCCTACGAGCAGTACTTC.

This clonotype was seen more than once but under ten times. The chain recombines TRBV28 with TRBJ2-5; 9 bases are a match to TRBD1. The CDR3 sequence is 16 residues long. CDR1 is MDHEN, CDR2 SYDVKM, per germline. V dropped 4 bases and J dropped 0; count of bases not matched to a gene: 6. This CDR3 is CASSSQGAVHQETQYF. The DNA of the CDR3 is TGTGCCAGCAGTTCACAGGGGGCGGTACACCAAGAGACCCAGTACTTC.

This clonotype came up a few times. CDR3 bases: TGTGCCAGCAGTTATGGACTAGCGGGAGGGCCGGGTGAGCAGTTCTTC. Protein sequence: CASSYGLAGGPGEQFF. The chain joins TRBV2 to TRBJ2-1, with 15 bases identical to TRBD2. The germline CDR1 and CDR2 sequences are SNHLY and FYNNEI. The CDR3 is made up of 16 amino acids. The V segment lost 5 bases and the J segment 9 bases; nucleotides outside the gene matches: 8.

This clonotype turned up a few times. The chain couples TRBV7-9 to TRBJ2-4; the D gene is possibly TRBD1 (6 bases). Trimming stripped 3 bases from V and 7 bases from J, with 13 bases between. The CDR3 totals 14 residues. Germline CDR1 SEHNR, CDR2 FQNEAQ (reference sequence). The CDR3 coding sequence is TGTGCCAGCAGCTTTCGCGATCAGGGGAACATTCAGTACTTC. Residues: CASSFRDQGNIQYF.

This clonotype has only a few counts. The chain joins TRBV20-1 to TRBJ2-7; no firm D call. The CDR3 length is 12 residues. The germline CDR1 and CDR2 sequences are DFQATT and SNEGSKA (reference sequence). Trimming removed 0 bases at V and 2 bases at J, with 5 bases between. DNA for the CDR3: TGCAGTGCTAGAGATTTGCCCTACGAGCAGTACTTC. Translation: CSARDLPYEQYF.